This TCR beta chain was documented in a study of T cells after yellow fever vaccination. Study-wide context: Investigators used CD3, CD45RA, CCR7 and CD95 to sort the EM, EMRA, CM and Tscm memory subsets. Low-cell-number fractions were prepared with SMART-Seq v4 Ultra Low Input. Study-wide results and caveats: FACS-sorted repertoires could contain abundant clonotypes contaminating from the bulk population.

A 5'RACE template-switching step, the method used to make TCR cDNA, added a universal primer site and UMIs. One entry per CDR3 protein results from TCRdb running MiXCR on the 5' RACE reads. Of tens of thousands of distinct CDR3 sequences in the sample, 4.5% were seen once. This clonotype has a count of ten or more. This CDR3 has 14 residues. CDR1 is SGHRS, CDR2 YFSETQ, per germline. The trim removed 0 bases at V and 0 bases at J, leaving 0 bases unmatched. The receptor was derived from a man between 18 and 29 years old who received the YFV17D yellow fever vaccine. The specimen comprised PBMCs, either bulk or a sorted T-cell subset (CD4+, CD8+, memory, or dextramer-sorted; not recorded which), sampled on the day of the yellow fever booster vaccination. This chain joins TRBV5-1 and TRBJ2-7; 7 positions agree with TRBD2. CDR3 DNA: TGCGCCAGCAGCTTGGCTAGCGGCTCCTACGAGCAGTACTTC. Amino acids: CASSLASGSYEQYF.